Included here is one T cell receptor beta chain sequence, with context. V lost 3 bases to trimming and J lost 3 bases, with 5 bases between them. The CDR3 extends over 12 amino acids. CDR1 GTSNPN and CDR2 SVGIG come from the germline V gene (reference sequence). Data came from immunoSEQ multiplex PCR; TCRdb stores just in-frame clones and leaves some out. The table shows over 200,000 clones, with 65% to 90% occurring only once. The data belong to a study of blood T cell repertoires in COVID-19. This clonotype was sampled from a man in his late teens or twenties who had recovered from COVID-19. The chain employs TRBV30 and TRBJ2-2; no reliable D call. What was sequenced was PBMCs or T cells enriched from blood (not recorded which). DNA for the CDR3: TGTGCCTGGAGCTTAGACACCGGGGAGCTGTTTTTT. Translated, it gives CAWSLDTGELFF.